This passage covers 17 T cell receptor beta chains from one sample sequenced in a study of T cell responses to AZD1222 COVID-19 vaccine (dated by TCRdb to the early 2020s). Sample time point, as interpreted from the label and publication: baseline before first vaccination. The library was produced with the immunoSEQ multiplex PCR assay. TCRdb provides this immuneACCESS table in a form limited to in-frame rearrangements. Some clones are lacking; in checked studies, under half of them reflect an unresolved V gene, and why the rest are absent is not known. In all, the sample holds approximately 110,000 clones, and around 92% of those were seen once. The ten largest clones represent about 4.1% of the sample. The source material was peripheral blood, sampled on day 0 of AZD1222 vaccination. These receptor sequences come from an adult in good health.

V is TRBV6-6 and J is TRBJ1-5, with D tentatively TRBD1 (5 bases). This CDR3 region has 21 residues. From germline, CDR1 is MNHNY and CDR2 SVGAGI (reference sequence). The V and J ends lost 5 bases and 0 bases respectively, with 29 bases between them. The CDR3 bases are TGTGCCAGCAGTCGAACCCCCCCGCTAACCGGGGCCGACTATAGCAATCAGCCCCAGCATTTT. Translating it yields CASSRTPPLTGADYSNQPQHF.

V usage is TRBV24-1 and J usage is TRBJ2-1; no firm D call. With 0 bases removed from V and 0 bases from J, the gap between germline ends came to 5 bases. Germline V gives CDR1 KGHDR, CDR2 SFDVKD. The CDR3 length is 15 residues. The CDR3 loop reads CATSDLLRSYNEQFF. The CDR3 DNA reads as TGTGCCACCAGTGATTTGCTCCGCTCCTACAATGAGCAGTTCTTC.

The chain couples TRBV7-8 to TRBJ1-1; D gene uncertain. The CDR3 is made up of 15 amino acids. CDR1 and CDR2 (germline): SGHVS, FQNEAQ. Trimming removed 4 bases at V and 2 bases at J, with 14 bases between. The CDR3 region has the DNA TGTGCCAGCAGCTGGGCCGGAGGAACTAACACTGAAGCTTTCTTT. This encodes CASSWAGGTNTEAFF.

The gene calls are TRBV10-1 and TRBJ2-7; 9 bases align to TRBD2. Trimming removed 4 bases from V and 4 bases from J; junction bases left unmatched: 17. Looked up from germline, CDR1 is WNHNN and CDR2 is SYGVQD (reference sequence). The CDR3 spans 18 residues. CDR3: CASSGKRISGGVRYEQYF. DNA for the CDR3: TGCGCCAGCAGTGGGAAGCGGATTAGCGGGGGCGTTAGGTACGAGCAGTACTTC.

The chain has TRBV5-4 and TRBJ1-4, with 7 bases that match TRBD1. In germline, CDR1 is SGHNT, CDR2 YYREEE (reference sequence). J lost 5 bases, V lost 3 bases, and 4 bases had no gene match. The CDR3 is 14 residues long. The CDR3 nucleotides are TGTGCCAGCAGCTCGGGACAGCGAAATGAAAAACTGTTTTTT. The encoded protein is CASSSGQRNEKLFF.

The chain uses TRBV6-2 or TRBV6-3 and TRBJ2-3; 12 nucleotides align to TRBD2. This CDR3 is 16 amino acids long. The germline V gene has CDR1 MNHEY and CDR2 SVGEGT. The trim removed 5 bases at V and 4 bases at J, leaving 7 bases unmatched. In nucleotides, the CDR3 is TGTGCCAGCAGTCCCTTGACTAGCGGGGGTTCAGATACGCAGTATTTT. Amino acid sequence: CASSPLTSGGSDTQYF.

The chain uses TRBV9 and TRBJ2-3, with D perhaps TRBD1 (6 bases). V lost 4 bases and J lost 2, with 17 bases in between. This CDR3 has 16 residues. Germline V gives CDR1 SGDLS, CDR2 YYNGEE. The CDR3 sequence: CASSSGAGVYTDTQYF. As DNA, the CDR3 is TGTGCCAGCAGCTCAGGGGCGGGCGTATACACAGATACGCAGTATTTT.

The rearrangement joins TRBV28 to TRBJ2-2, with 7 bases matching TRBD1. This CDR3 is 13 amino acids long. Looked up from germline, CDR1 is MDHEN and CDR2 is SYDVKM. V was clipped by 8 bases and J by 4 bases; unmatched bases: 4. The CDR3, as DNA: TGTGCCAGCGAAACAGGGGTCACCGGGGAGCTGTTTTTT. Its protein is CASETGVTGELFF.

The genes are TRBV3-1 (or the pseudogene TRBV3-2) and TRBJ2-2, with D unclear. The CDR3 sequence is 16 residues long. The germline gives CDR1 LGHDT, CDR2 YNNKEL (reference sequence). Trimming shortened V by 8 bases and J by 0 bases, and 16 bases separated the two germline ends. CDR3 nucleotides: TGTGCCAGCTCCAAGACGCGGTCCGCGAACACCGGGGAGCTGTTTTTT. Translation gives CASSKTRSANTGELFF.

CDR3 residues: CASSDGSGGSGELFF. CDR3 bases: TGTGCCAGCAGTGACGGGTCAGGGGGCTCCGGGGAGCTGTTTTTT. The chain has TRBV6-4 and TRBJ2-2; 8 nucleotides match TRBD1. The J segment lost 6 bases and the V segment lost 2 bases, leaving 5 bases of the junction unmatched. CDR1 is MRHNA, CDR2 SNTAGT, per germline. This CDR3 region has 15 residues.

This chain joins TRBV19 and TRBJ2-1, with 9 nucleotides matching TRBD2. CDR3 size: 18 residues. J gave up 0 bases and V 5 bases, and 11 bases lay outside the gene matches. Germline CDR1 reads LNHDA; CDR2 reads SQIVND (reference sequence). CDR3 bases: TGTGCCAGTAGTCGAGGAGTGCCTAGCGGGGTCTCCTACAATGAGCAGTTCTTC. Its translation is CASSRGVPSGVSYNEQFF.

DNA for the CDR3: TGTGCCAGCAGCCCTATCGGACAGGGTGGGTACGAGCAGTACTTC. Translated, it gives CASSPIGQGGYEQYF. This chain links TRBV7-6 with TRBJ2-7, with TRBD1 matching over 8 bases. The CDR3 loop spans 15 amino acids. Germline CDR1 SGHVS, CDR2 FNYEAQ. V lost 5 bases and J lost 4; bases outside the gene matches: 10. Full variable domain (remainder filled in from reference TRBV7-6 and TRBJ2-7): GAGVSQSPRYKVTKRGQDVALRCDPISGHVSLYWYRQALGQGPEFLTYFNYEAQQDKSGLPNDRFSAERPEGSISTLTIQRTEQRDSAMYRCASSPIGQGGYEQYFGPGTRLTVT.

The chain links TRBV29-1 to TRBJ2-1, with a weak D call TRBD2 (5 bases). The germline V gene encodes CDR1 SQVTM and CDR2 ANQGSEA. The V and J ends lost 4 bases and 6 bases respectively, with 19 bases between them. The CDR3 has 15 residues. The CDR3 protein is CSVGGSNGVINEQFF. CDR3 nucleotides: TGCAGCGTTGGCGGATCCAACGGGGTCATCAATGAGCAGTTCTTC.

This clone was seen just once. The chain uses TRBV7-8 and TRBJ2-7; D is unclear. CDR1 is SGHVS and CDR2 is FQNEAQ in the germline V gene. Trimming took 4 bases from V and 2 from J, leaving 15 bases between them. The CDR3 consists of 15 residues. CDR3 loop: CASSSPALSPYEQYF. The DNA of the CDR3 is TGTGCCAGCAGCTCTCCGGCCCTATCTCCCTACGAGCAGTACTTC.

The chain uses TRBV7-9 and TRBJ1-1, with D uncertain. The germline V gene encodes CDR1 SEHNR and CDR2 FQNEAQ (reference sequence). This CDR3 comprises 12 residues. Between the trimmed V and J ends, which lost 5 bases and 5 bases, there was a span of 9 bases. The CDR3 DNA sequence: TGTGCCAGCAGCCAGATGGGAACTGAAGCTTTCTTT. It translates to CASSQMGTEAFF.

The chain combines TRBV15 with TRBJ1-2, with 9 bases fitting TRBD1. CDR3 length equals 15 residues. CDR1 and CDR2 from the germline V gene are LNHNV and YYDKDF (reference sequence). The V and J ends lost 5 bases and 4 bases, in that order; junction bases with no gene match: 8. The CDR3 sequence: CATSGNRGLSYGYTF. CDR3 in DNA: TGTGCCACCAGCGGCAACAGGGGGCTTAGCTATGGCTACACCTTC.

This rearrangement joins TRBV3-1 (or the pseudogene TRBV3-2) to TRBJ2-1, with D perhaps TRBD1 or TRBD2 (7 bases each). Germline loops: CDR1 LGHDT, CDR2 YNNKEL (reference sequence). CDR3 length: 15 amino acids. V was trimmed by 1 base and J by 7 bases, leaving 14 bases between them. This CDR3 is CASSQGWQGGNEQFF. In DNA, the CDR3 is TGTGCCAGCAGCCAAGGGTGGCAGGGGGGGAATGAGCAGTTCTTC.